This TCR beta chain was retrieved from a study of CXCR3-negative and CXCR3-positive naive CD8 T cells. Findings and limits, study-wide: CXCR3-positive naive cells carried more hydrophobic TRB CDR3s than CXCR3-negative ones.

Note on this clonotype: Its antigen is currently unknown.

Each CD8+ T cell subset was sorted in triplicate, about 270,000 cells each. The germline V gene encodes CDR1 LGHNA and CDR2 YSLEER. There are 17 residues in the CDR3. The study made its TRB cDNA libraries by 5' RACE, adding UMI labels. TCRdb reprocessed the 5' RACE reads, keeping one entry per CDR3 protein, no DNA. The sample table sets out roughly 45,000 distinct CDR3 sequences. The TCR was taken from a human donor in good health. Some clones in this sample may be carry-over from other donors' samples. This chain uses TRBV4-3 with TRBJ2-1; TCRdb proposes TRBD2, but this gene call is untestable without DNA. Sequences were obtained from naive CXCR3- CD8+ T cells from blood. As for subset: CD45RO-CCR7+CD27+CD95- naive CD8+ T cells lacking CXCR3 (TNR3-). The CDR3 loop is CASSQDASGGTYNEQFF.